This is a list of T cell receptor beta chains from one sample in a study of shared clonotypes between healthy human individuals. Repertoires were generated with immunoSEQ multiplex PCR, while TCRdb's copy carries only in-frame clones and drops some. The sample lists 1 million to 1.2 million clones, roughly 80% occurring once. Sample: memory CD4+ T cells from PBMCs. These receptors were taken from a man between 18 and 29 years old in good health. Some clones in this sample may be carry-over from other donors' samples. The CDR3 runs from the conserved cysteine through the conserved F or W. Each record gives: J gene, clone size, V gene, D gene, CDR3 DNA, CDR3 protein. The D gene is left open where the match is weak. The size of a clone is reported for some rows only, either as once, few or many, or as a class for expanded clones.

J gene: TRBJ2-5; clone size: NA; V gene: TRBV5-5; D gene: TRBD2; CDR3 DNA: TGTGCCAGCAGCTTGGTGGCGGGAGTTGAGACCCAGTACTTC; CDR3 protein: CASSLVAGVETQYF
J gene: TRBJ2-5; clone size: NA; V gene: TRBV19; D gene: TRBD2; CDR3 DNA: TGTGCCAGTAACTCCGGGGGAGGGGAGACCCAGTACTTC; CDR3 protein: CASNSGGGETQYF
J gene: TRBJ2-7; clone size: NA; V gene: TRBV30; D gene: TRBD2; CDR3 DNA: TGTGCCGTAGCGCGACTAGCGGGAGCCTACGAGCAGTACTTC; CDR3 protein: CAVARLAGAYEQYF
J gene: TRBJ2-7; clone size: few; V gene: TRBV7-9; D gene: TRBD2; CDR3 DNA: TGTGCCAGCAGCTTTGGACTAGCCGAGCAGTACTTC; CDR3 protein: CASSFGLAEQYF
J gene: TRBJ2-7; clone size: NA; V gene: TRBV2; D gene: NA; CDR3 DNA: TGTGCCAGCAGTGACATCGGGAGAGCAAGAGAGCAGTACTTC; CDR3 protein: CASSDIGRAREQYF
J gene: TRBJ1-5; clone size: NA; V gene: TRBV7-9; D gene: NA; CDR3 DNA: TGTGCCAGCAGCTTAAGCACCGCTGGACAGCCCCAGCATTTT; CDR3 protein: CASSLSTAGQPQHF
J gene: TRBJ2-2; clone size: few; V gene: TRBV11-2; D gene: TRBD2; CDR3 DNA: TGTGCCAGCAGCTCCACCGGACTAGCGGGAGGGAGGGAGCTGTTTTTT; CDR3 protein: CASSSTGLAGGRELFF
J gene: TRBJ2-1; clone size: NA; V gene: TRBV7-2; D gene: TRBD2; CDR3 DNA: TGTGCCAGCAGCAAACTCGTAGCGGGACTTTCCTACAATGAGCAGTTCTTC; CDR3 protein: CASSKLVAGLSYNEQFF
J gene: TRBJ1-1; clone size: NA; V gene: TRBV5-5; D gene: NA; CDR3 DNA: TGTGCCAGCAGCCTGTACCGACAGCGTGAAGCTTTCTTT; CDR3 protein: CASSLYRQREAFF
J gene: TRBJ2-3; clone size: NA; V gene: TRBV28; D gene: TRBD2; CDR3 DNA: TGTGCCAGCAGTGGAACTAGCGGGAGGGCCATGGATACGCAGTATTTT; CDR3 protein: CASSGTSGRAMDTQYF
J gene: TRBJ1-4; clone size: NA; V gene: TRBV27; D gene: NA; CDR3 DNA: TGTGCCAGCAGCCCTACAGCGGGGGCTAATGAAAAACTGTTTTTT; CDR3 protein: CASSPTAGANEKLFF
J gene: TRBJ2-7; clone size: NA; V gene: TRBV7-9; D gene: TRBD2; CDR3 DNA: TGTGCCAGCAGTTTTGGGACTAGCGGGAGGGGGCTTTCCTACGAGCAGTACTTC; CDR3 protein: CASSFGTSGRGLSYEQYF
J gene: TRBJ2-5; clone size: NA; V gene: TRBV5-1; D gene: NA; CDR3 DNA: TGCGCCAGCAGCCCCCCAAACAGGGAAAGGGAGACCCAGTACTTC; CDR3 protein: CASSPPNRERETQYF
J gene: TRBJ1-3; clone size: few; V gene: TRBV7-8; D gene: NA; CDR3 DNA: TGTGCCAGCAGCTTGGACACACTCTCTGGAAACACCATATATTTT; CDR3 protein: CASSLDTLSGNTIYF
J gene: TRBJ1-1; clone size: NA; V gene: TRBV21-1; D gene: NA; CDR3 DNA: TGTGCCAGCAGCCACCGGGACAGGATGAACACTGAAGCTTTCTTT; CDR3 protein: CASSHRDRMNTEAFF
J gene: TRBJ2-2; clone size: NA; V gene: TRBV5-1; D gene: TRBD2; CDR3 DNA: TGCGCCAGCAGTTATTTTAGCGGGGCCCAAGGCGGGGAGCTGTTTTTT; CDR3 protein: CASSYFSGAQGGELFF
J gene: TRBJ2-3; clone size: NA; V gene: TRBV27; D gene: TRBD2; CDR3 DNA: TGTGCCAGCAGTCGACGAACGGCGGGGGGAGGGGCAGATACGCAGTATTTT; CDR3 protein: CASSRRTAGGGADTQYF
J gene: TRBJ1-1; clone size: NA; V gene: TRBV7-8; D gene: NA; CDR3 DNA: TGTGCCAGCAGCCGAGACTTGGGGGGGCTCGGGGATACTGAAGCTTTCTTT; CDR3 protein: CASSRDLGGLGDTEAFF
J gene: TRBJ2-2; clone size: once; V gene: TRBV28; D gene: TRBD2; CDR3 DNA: TGTGCCAGCAGCCGGACTAGCGGGGGGGCCGGGGAGCTGTTTTTT; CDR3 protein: CASSRTSGGAGELFF
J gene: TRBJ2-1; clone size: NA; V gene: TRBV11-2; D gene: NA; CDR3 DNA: TGTGCCAGCAGCCCCCAAATCTACAATGAGCAGTTCTTC; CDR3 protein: CASSPQIYNEQFF
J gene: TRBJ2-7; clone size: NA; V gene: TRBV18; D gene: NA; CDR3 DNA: TGTGCCAGCTCACCACCCGGACGGTCCTACGAGCAGTACTTC; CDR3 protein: CASSPPGRSYEQYF
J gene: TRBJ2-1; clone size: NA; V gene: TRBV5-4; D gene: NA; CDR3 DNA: TGTGCCAGCACCACCCAGGCAGCCGCCAATGAGCAGTTCTTC; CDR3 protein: CASTTQAAANEQFF
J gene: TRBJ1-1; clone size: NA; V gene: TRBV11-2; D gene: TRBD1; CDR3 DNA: TGTGCCAGCAGCGGGCGGACAGGGCTGGGGGCTTTCTTT; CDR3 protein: CASSGRTGLGAFF
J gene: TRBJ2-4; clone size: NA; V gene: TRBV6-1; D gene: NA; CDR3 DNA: TGTGCCAGCACCCAAGGGGGATCCAAAAACATTCAGTACTTC; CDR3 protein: CASTQGGSKNIQYF
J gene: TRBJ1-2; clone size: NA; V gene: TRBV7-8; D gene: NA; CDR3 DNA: TGTGCCAGCAGCCAAGGGAGCAGGTTCTACGGCTACACCTTC; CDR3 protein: CASSQGSRFYGYTF
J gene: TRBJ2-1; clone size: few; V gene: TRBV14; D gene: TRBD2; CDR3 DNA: TGTGCCAGCAGCTTACTAGCGGATTGGAGCAATGAGCAGTTCTTC; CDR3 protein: CASSLLADWSNEQFF
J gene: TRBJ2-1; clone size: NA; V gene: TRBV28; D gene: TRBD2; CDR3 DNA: TGTGCCAGCAGTTTTCCGGCTAGCGGGAGTGGCCATGAGCAGTTCTTC; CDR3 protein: CASSFPASGSGHEQFF
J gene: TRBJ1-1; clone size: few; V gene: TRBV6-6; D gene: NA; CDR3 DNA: TGTGCCAGCAGTTACCGGGGGGTGAACACTGAAGCTTTCTTT; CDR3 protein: CASSYRGVNTEAFF